The sample holds one count of the clone carrying this T cell receptor (beta chain). This specimen comes from a study of cytomegalovirus exposure and HLA in healthy donors. Vbeta (60) and Jbeta (13) primers were used in the PCR. Here immunoSEQ multiplex PCR was the method, and the copy in TCRdb shows in-frame clones only, minus some. The sample contains approximately 150,000 clones, 80% of which appear only once. The CDR3 totals 15 residues. Germline V gene sequence: CDR1 SGDLS, CDR2 YYNGEE. Deletions cut 4 bases from V and 3 bases from J, with 14 bases between. The specimen sequenced was PBMCs. The gene calls are TRBV9 and TRBJ2-1; tentative D call: TRBD2 (6 bases). The clonotype originates from a man aged 30-40 years in good health and CMV-seropositive. The CDR3 DNA is TGTGCCAGCAGCCTTCTAGCGACACACTACAATGAGCAGTTCTTC. Translating it yields CASSLLATHYNEQFF. The whole variable domain, filled in from reference TRBV9 and TRBJ2-1, reads DSGVTQTPKHLITATGQRVTLRCSPRSGDLSVYWYQQSLDQGLQFLIQYYNGEERAKGNILERFSAQQFPDLHSELNLSSLELGDSALYFCASSLLATHYNEQFFGPGTRLTVL.